This T cell receptor (beta chain) came from a study of blood T cell repertoires in COVID-19 (dated by TCRdb to 2019 to 2021). About the study as a whole: The collaborator samples originated in the United States, Italy and Spain and spanned the acute and convalescent phases of COVID-19. The prospective study material was composed of cDNA or gDNA derived from T cells, B-cell-depleted T cells, or PBMCs. Subjects who had been exposed to COVID-19, were actively infected with it, or had recovered from it provided the deeply sampled blood TCRbeta repertoires that made up the dataset. A freely available public database, intended as a resource for researchers studying the immune response to SARS-CoV-2, is where the repertoires were released. Samples came from the ongoing ImmuneRACE study (first 160 participants) plus 1,254 subjects from 6 global collaborators. Nearly every sample came with metadata listing a de-identified subject ID, COVID-19 status, age in years and sex. Where available, HLA class I and class II types were taken from metadata supplied by the sample provider and were not determined by assay-based typing. Broader findings and caveats from the paper: The quantity of clinical and demographic metadata differed by source and by participant and was supplied without curation.

TCRbeta CDR3 regions were amplified from genomic DNA using the immunoSEQ Assay, a bias-controlled multiplex PCR. The authors' analysis ran thus. The number of nucleated cells in each sample was estimated by amplification of reference gene primers within the assay. To quantify the absolute abundance of each unique TCRbeta CDR3 rearrangement, sequence reads were collapsed and filtered. For each sample, productive Simpson clonality was calculated as the square root of Simpson's diversity index across productive rearrangements. TCRdb obtained this table from immuneACCESS and retained in-frame rearrangements with V and J assigned. These tables miss some clones; where compared with another copy, unresolved V genes account for less than half of the shortfall, and the remainder is unexplained. Clone size and V and J calls were adopted from that table, with D and trimming inferred from the DNA. This sample is represented by roughly 250,000 clones; approximately 85% of them were singletons. The ten largest make up around 0.89% of the sample.

The junction carries 12 bases between V and J, which are trimmed by 0 bases and 13 bases respectively. The CDR3, from cysteine to phenylalanine, totals 12 residues. The sequence is cut down to CDR3 DNA, 36 bases in frame from base 1. From the germline V gene, CDR1 is MGHRA and CDR2 is YSYEKL. Each collaborating institution followed its own protocols to collect whole blood in K2EDTA tubes. For TCRbeta analysis, collaborators shipped samples as frozen whole blood, isolated PBMCs, or DNA extracted from either of those sample types. To note about this clone: Its antigen target is currently unknown. Base qualities are not recorded, but no much larger clone differs from it by a single base.

The receptor's source is a man aged 35 to 55 with acute or convalescent COVID-19. The material sequenced was peripheral blood. The V and J segments used are TRBV4-1 and TRBJ1-2; possibly the D gene is TRBD1, per 6 matching bases. CDR3 loop: CASSQDRGGITF. The nucleotide sequence reads as follows: TGCGCCAGCAGCCAAGATAGGGGGGGCATCACCTTC.